The following is a TCR beta chain sequence with its context. V lost 2 bases, J lost 4 bases, and 13 bases lay in between. Germline V CDR1 and CDR2: SGHNT, YYREEE (reference sequence). The CDR3 contains 15 residues. The sample comes from a study of shared clonotypes between healthy human individuals. Repertoires were generated with immunoSEQ multiplex PCR, while TCRdb's copy carries only in-frame clones and drops some. Of approximately 500,000 clones in the sample, 70% to 85% were seen once. The sample consisted of PBMCs. The V and J genes are TRBV5-4 and TRBJ2-1; D is uncertain. The receptor was derived from a woman aged 40 to 50 in good health. Some clones in this sample may be carry-over from other donors' samples. This chain's CDR3 is CASSFYDLLYNEQFF. In DNA, the CDR3 is TGTGCCAGCAGCTTTTACGACTTGTTATACAATGAGCAGTTCTTC.